These 24 T cell receptor beta chains share one sample of origin, sequenced in a study of cytomegalovirus exposure and HLA in healthy donors. Primers included in the PCR were 60 Vbeta and 13 Jbeta primers. TCRdb's copy holds only in-frame clones and misses some; the assay was immunoSEQ multiplex PCR. The sample includes some 190,000 clones, 77% of them seen just once. The sequencing sample was made of PBMCs. The receptors stem from a man between 18 and 29 years old in good health and CMV-seronegative.

The chain employs TRBV11-2 and TRBJ2-7, with 10 bases matching TRBD2. From germline, CDR1 is SGHAT and CDR2 FQNNGV. V shed 6 bases, J shed 0 bases, and the junction held 2 bases outside the gene matches. CDR3 length: 14 amino acids. Written as DNA, the CDR3 is TGTGCCAGCAGAAGGACTAGCGGCTCCTACGAGCAGTACTTC. Its protein is CASRRTSGSYEQYF.

The chain is built from TRBV7-7 and TRBJ2-3; possible D gene TRBD1, 5 bases. The CDR3 totals 11 residues. The germline V gene encodes CDR1 SSHAT and CDR2 FNYEAQ (reference sequence). Trimming removed 10 bases at V and 6 bases at J, with 11 bases between. The CDR3 nucleotides are TGTGCCACAGGGTTGGGGGATACGCAGTATTTT. Its translation is CATGLGDTQYF.

The rearrangement links TRBV4-3 to TRBJ2-1; TRBD1 is a possible D gene (6 bases). CDR1 and CDR2 (germline): LGHNA, YSLEER. This CDR3 region has 14 residues. Between the trimmed V and J ends, which lost 4 bases and 8 bases, there was a span of 15 bases. The chain's CDR3 is CASSPRQDSHEQFF. In DNA form, the CDR3 reads TGCGCCAGCAGCCCCCGACAGGATTCGCATGAGCAGTTCTTC.

This chain uses TRBV5-6 with TRBJ2-5; 8 bases align to TRBD1. The CDR3 loop spans 14 amino acids. The junction had 4 bases not matched to a gene; V was cut back by 4 bases and J by 2 bases. Per the germline V gene, CDR1 is SGHDT and CDR2 is YYEEEE. The CDR3 sequence: CASSHGTGQETQYF. In nucleotides, the CDR3 is TGTGCCAGCAGCCACGGGACAGGACAAGAGACCCAGTACTTC.

With regard to this clone: This sample also contains other DNA sequences that code for the same CDR3. V is TRBV19 and J is TRBJ1-2; 8 bases are shared with TRBD1. The CDR3 contains 13 residues. The germline V gene encodes CDR1 LNHDA and CDR2 SQIVND (reference sequence). The trim removed 4 bases at V and 2 bases at J, leaving 0 bases unmatched. CDR3 amino acids: CASSTGGNYGYTF. The CDR3 bases are TGTGCCAGTAGTACAGGGGGCAACTATGGCTACACCTTC.

The genes are TRBV5-8 and TRBJ2-6, with a weak D call TRBD2 (5 bases). Trimming stripped 5 bases from V and 2 bases from J, with 11 bases between. This CDR3 has 15 residues. Germline loops: CDR1 SGHTS, CDR2 YDEGEE. CDR3 loop: CASRGEGTGANVLTF. The DNA for the CDR3 is TGTGCCAGCAGGGGCGAGGGTACTGGGGCCAACGTCCTGACTTTC.

The genes are TRBV4-2 and TRBJ1-5, with a possible D match to TRBD1 (5 bases). CDR1 LGHNA and CDR2 YNFKEQ come from the germline V gene. The CDR3 covers 16 residues. Trimming removed 0 bases at V and 5 bases at J, with 14 bases between. CDR3 loop: CASSQDLSGWDQPQHF. CDR3 in DNA: TGTGCCAGCAGCCAAGATCTTTCAGGGTGGGATCAGCCCCAGCATTTT.

The chain joins TRBV4-3 to TRBJ1-1; TRBD1 aligns across 8 bases. Trimming took 0 bases from V and 5 from J; bases not matched to a gene: 11. Germline CDR1 LGHNA, CDR2 YSLEER. The CDR3 contains 17 residues. The CDR3 DNA reads as TGCGCCAGCAGCCAAGAATTCGGAAGGACAGGGAGGACTGAAGCTTTCTTT. It specifies CASSQEFGRTGRTEAFF.

The genes are TRBV18 and TRBJ1-5; D not certain. Trimming pared 3 bases from V and 4 bases from J, leaving 10 bases between. CDR1 is KGHSH, CDR2 LQKENI, per germline. This CDR3 contains 14 residues. CDR3 nucleotide sequence: TGTGCCAGCTCACCTTCTTTCGGGAATCAGCCCCAGCATTTT. It specifies CASSPSFGNQPQHF.

V and J are TRBV18 and TRBJ2-5; tentative D call: TRBD1 (8 bases). The CDR3 covers 15 residues. Per germline, CDR1 KGHSH and CDR2 LQKENI. Deletions cut 3 bases from V and 5 bases from J, with 16 bases between. The CDR3 region is CASSPGQGGGETQYF. The CDR3 DNA sequence: TGTGCCAGCTCACCCGGACAGGGCGGGGGTGAGACCCAGTACTTC.

The V call is TRBV5-4, the J call TRBJ1-1; 7 positions match TRBD1. The junction had 3 bases not matched to a gene; V was cut back by 4 bases and J by 0 bases. The CDR3 runs 14 residues. The germline CDR1 and CDR2 sequences are SGHNT and YYREEE (reference sequence). DNA for the CDR3: TGTGCCAGCAGCAGGGGACAGCTGAACACTGAAGCTTTCTTT. Protein product: CASSRGQLNTEAFF. The full variable domain, rest sourced from reference TRBV5-4 and TRBJ1-1, is ETGVTQSPTHLIKTRGQQVTLRCSSQSGHNTVSWYQQALGQGPQFIFQYYREEENGRGNFPPRFSGLQFPNYSSELNVNALELDDSALYLCASSRGQLNTEAFFGQGTRLTVV.

The table lists this clone with a count of one. The rearrangement links TRBV30 to TRBJ2-5, with TRBD2 identical over 8 bases. The J call is uncertain, as TRBJ2-7 better fits the DNA end. Germline V gene lookup returns CDR1 GTSNPN and CDR2 SVGIG (reference sequence). This CDR3 contains 13 residues. The CDR3, as DNA: TGTGCCTGGAGTCGACTAGCGCTCGACGAGCAGTACTTC. This codes for CAWSRLALDEQYF.

Turning to this clone: One end of the junction does not line up with germline, which may come from a read error. This sequence joins TRBV7-9 and TRBJ1-2; 8 nucleotides align to TRBD1. The CDR3 extends over 16 amino acids. Germline lookup yields CDR1 SEHNR and CDR2 FQNEAQ (reference sequence). In DNA form, the CDR3 reads TGTTCCAGCAGCTTAGGGGAGGACAGGGCGCACTATGGCTACACCTTC. This sequence encodes CSSSLGEDRAHYGYTF.

In its sample, this clone was seen a few times. The V gene is TRBV5-4, the J gene TRBJ2-2; possibly TRBD1 for D (6 bases). The CDR3 has 16 amino acids. Per germline, CDR1 SGHNT and CDR2 YYREEE (reference sequence). V was clipped by 4 bases and J by 7 bases, with 20 bases between them. This chain's CDR3 is CASSNKATGRGGELFF. DNA of the CDR3: TGTGCCAGCAGCAACAAAGCGACAGGTCGCGGCGGGGAGCTGTTTTTT.

The chain has TRBV9 and TRBJ2-7; 8 bases line up with TRBD2. Germline values: CDR1 SGDLS, CDR2 YYNGEE. CDR3 length equals 13 residues. Trimming removed 4 bases from V and 6 bases from J; junction bases left unmatched: 6. CDR3 residues: CASSTGGGREQYF. The CDR3 DNA is TGTGCCAGCAGCACGGGAGGGGGGCGCGAGCAGTACTTC.

This clone was found a few times. The chain uses TRBV7-3 and TRBJ2-7; 8 nucleotides agree with TRBD2. V was clipped by 0 bases and J by 4 bases; unmatched bases: 11. Looked up from germline, CDR1 is SGHTA and CDR2 is FQGTGA. The CDR3 is 17 amino acids. CDR3 protein: CASSLTPPGLVKYEQYF. CDR3 DNA sequence: TGTGCCAGCAGCTTAACACCCCCGGGACTAGTGAAATACGAGCAGTACTTC.

The chain is built from TRBV19 and TRBJ1-1; 7 positions match TRBD1. CDR1 and CDR2 from the germline V gene are LNHDA and SQIVND (reference sequence). The CDR3 is 16 amino acids. V lost 2 bases to trimming and J lost 2 bases; unmatched junction nucleotides: 8. DNA of the CDR3: TGTGCCAGTAGTATAATAGGGGGCGCGGTAAACACTGAAGCTTTCTTT. Translation gives CASSIIGGAVNTEAFF. The full variable domain, its missing parts supplied by reference TRBV19 and TRBJ1-1, is DGGITQSPKYLFRKEGQNVTLSCEQNLNHDAMYWYRQDPGQGLRLIYYSQIVNDFQKGDIAEGYSVSREKKESFPLTVTSAQKNPTAFYLCASSIIGGAVNTEAFFGQGTRLTVV.

This chain uses TRBV15 with TRBJ2-1, with a weak D call TRBD1 (7 bases). Looked up from germline, CDR1 is LNHNV and CDR2 is YYDKDF (reference sequence). V gave up 3 bases and J gave up 10 bases, with 19 bases separating them. The CDR3 has 15 amino acids. DNA for the CDR3: TGTGCCACCAGCAGGAGACCGGGCCAGGGGGGAGAGCAGTTCTTC. This encodes CATSRRPGQGGEQFF.

The rearrangement uses TRBV27 and TRBJ1-5; no definite D call. This CDR3 comprises 14 residues. Germline CDR1 MNHEY, CDR2 SMNVEV (reference sequence). The ends were cut back, 1 base at V and 7 bases at J, with 11 bases in the middle. In DNA, the CDR3 is TGTGCCAGCAGTTTATATCCGGGCGGGCAGCCCCAGCATTTT. Encoded protein: CASSLYPGGQPQHF.

This clone was found a few times. V is TRBV6-6 and J is TRBJ1-5; D ambiguous. The CDR3 sequence is 15 residues long. Looked up from germline, CDR1 is MNHNY and CDR2 is SVGAGI (reference sequence). V was cut by 0 bases and J by 0 bases, with 6 bases left in between. The CDR3 DNA sequence: TGTGCCAGCAGTTACTCGTCGGGTAGCAATCAGCCCCAGCATTTT. Its protein is CASSYSSGSNQPQHF.

The DNA for the CDR3 is TGCGCCAGCAGCACCCAGGGTTACTCTGGAAACACCATATATTTT. As protein: CASSTQGYSGNTIYF. The V call is TRBV5-1, the J call TRBJ1-3; the D gene is possibly TRBD1 (5 bases). Germline V gene sequence: CDR1 SGHRS, CDR2 YFSETQ. The V gene lost 4 bases and the J gene lost 0 bases, with 11 bases spanning the gap. The CDR3 consists of 15 residues.

V gene TRBV30 combines with J gene TRBJ2-7; 8 bases are a match to TRBD1. V dropped 0 bases and J dropped 4; count of bases not matched to a gene: 2. The CDR3 consists of 13 residues. CDR1 and CDR2 (germline): GTSNPN, SVGIG (reference sequence). DNA for the CDR3: TGTGCCTGGAGTGTTGGACAGGGTTACGAGCAGTACTTC. It is translated as CAWSVGQGYEQYF.

DNA of the CDR3: TGTGCCAGCAGTCCGGCGGGGACAGAAACCTACGAGCAGTACTTC. This gives the protein CASSPAGTETYEQYF. The rearrangement links TRBV6-6 to TRBJ2-7; TRBD1 might be the D (7 bases). Trimming stripped 5 bases from V and 2 bases from J, with 16 bases between. This CDR3 is 15 amino acids long. The germline V gene has CDR1 MNHNY and CDR2 SVGAGI (reference sequence).

The chain combines TRBV18 with TRBJ1-2; TRBD1 might be the D (5 bases). V shed 5 bases and J shed 4 bases, with 17 bases lying between them. The CDR3 extends over 15 amino acids. Germline lookup yields CDR1 KGHSH and CDR2 LQKENI. CDR3 region: CASSSDRPPSYGYTF. The CDR3 region has the DNA TGTGCCAGCTCATCCGACAGACCCCCCTCCTATGGCTACACCTTC.